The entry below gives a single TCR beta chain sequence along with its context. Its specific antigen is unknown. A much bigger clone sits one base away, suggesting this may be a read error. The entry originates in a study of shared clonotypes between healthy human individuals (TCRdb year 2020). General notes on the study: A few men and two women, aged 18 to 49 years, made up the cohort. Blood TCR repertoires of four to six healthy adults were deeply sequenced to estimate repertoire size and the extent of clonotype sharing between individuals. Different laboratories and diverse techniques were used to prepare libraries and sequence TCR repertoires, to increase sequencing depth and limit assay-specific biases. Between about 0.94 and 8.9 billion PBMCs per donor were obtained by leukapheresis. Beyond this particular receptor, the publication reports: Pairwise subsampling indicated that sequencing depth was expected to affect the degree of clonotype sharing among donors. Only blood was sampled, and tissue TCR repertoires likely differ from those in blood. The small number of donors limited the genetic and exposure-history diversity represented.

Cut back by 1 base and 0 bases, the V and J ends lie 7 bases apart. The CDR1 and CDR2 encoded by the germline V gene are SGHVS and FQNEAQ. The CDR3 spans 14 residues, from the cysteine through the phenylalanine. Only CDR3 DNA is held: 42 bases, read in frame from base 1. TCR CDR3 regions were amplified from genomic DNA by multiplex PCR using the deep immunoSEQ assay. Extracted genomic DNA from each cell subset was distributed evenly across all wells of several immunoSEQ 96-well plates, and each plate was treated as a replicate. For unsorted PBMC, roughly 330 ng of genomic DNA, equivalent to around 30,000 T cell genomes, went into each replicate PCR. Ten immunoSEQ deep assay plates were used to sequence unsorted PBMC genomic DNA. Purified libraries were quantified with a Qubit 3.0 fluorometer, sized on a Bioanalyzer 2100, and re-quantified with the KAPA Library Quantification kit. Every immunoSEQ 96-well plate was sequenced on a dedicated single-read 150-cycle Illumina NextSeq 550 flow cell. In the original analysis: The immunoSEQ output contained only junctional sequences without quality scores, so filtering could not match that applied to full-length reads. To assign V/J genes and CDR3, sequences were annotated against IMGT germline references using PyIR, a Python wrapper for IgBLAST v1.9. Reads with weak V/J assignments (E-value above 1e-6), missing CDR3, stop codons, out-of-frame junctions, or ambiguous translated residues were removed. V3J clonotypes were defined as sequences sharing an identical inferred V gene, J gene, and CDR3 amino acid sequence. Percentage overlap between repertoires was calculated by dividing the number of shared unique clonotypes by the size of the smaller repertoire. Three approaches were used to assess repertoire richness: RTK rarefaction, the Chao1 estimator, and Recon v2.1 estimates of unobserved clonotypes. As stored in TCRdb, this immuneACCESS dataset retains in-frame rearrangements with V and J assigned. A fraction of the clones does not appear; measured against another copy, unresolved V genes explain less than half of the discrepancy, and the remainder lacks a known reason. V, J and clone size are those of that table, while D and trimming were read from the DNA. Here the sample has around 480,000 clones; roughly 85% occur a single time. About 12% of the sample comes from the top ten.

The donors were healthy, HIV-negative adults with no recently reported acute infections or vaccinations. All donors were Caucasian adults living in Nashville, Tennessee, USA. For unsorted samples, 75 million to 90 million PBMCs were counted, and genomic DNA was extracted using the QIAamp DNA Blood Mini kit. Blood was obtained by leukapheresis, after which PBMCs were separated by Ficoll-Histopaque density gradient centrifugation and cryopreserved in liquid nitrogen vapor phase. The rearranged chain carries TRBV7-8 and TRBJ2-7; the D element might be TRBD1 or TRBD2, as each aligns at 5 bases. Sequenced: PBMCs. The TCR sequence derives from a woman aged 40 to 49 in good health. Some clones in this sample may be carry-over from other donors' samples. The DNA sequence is TGTGCCAGCAGCTTAGAGGGGAGCTCCTACGAGCAGTACTTC. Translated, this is CASSLEGSSYEQYF.